This passage covers 15 T cell receptor beta chains from one sample sequenced in a study of T cell repertoires in cytomegalovirus infection (dated by TCRdb to the late 2010s). In the paper's terms, the treatment or condition label means: in vitro stimulation with specific CMV peptide epitopes to enrich CMV-specific T cells. Their antigen targets remain unknown. Reads for this sample came from an Illumina HiSeq 1500. TCRdb's own reprocessing of the public reads used fastp at Q25 and MiXCR and kept productive beta chains. CDR3 protein duplicates are merged, each entry listing the most common genes and DNA. For this sample there are fewer than 200,000 distinct CDR3 sequences; approximately 21% appear just once. In total, the top ten clones hold about 25% of the sample. The specimen comprised CD8+ T cells from cultured PBMCs, sampled from culture after CMV antigen stimulation. The receptor source for this set is a human donor in good health (CMV status not recorded). Some clones in this sample may be carry-over from other donors' samples.

This clonotype has at least ten counts. V gene TRBV7-2 combines with J gene TRBJ1-1, with 9 bases lining up with TRBD1. The junction had 1 base not matched to a gene; V was cut back by 2 bases and J by 0 bases. This CDR3 is 15 amino acids long. Germline CDR1 SGHTA, CDR2 FQGNSA. The CDR3 DNA follows: TGTGCCAGCAGCTTAAGGACAGGGGTGAACACTGAAGCTTTCTTT. This encodes CASSLRTGVNTEAFF.

The genes are TRBV7-8 and TRBJ2-3; D tentatively reads TRBD1 or TRBD2 (5 bases each). Germline lookup yields CDR1 SGHVS and CDR2 FQNEAQ. The CDR3 consists of 18 residues. V was clipped by 3 bases and J by 0 bases, with 19 bases between them. In nucleotides, the CDR3 is TGTGCCAGCAGCTTCAGGCCCGGGACCCCGACGAGCACAGATACGCAGTATTTT. Protein product: CASSFRPGTPTSTDTQYF.

A few counts support this clonotype. The junction does not match germline at one end; this may be a read error. This chain uses TRBV4-1 with TRBJ1-5; D gene unclear. This CDR3 spans 15 amino acids. Germline V gene lookup returns CDR1 MGHRA and CDR2 YSYEKL. This CDR3 is CASSQEAGASQPQHF. The CDR3 DNA follows: TGTGCCAGCAGCCAGGAGGCGGGCGCAAGTCAGCCCCAGCATTTT.

This clonotype was seen ten or more times. This chain uses TRBV6-2 or TRBV6-3 with TRBJ1-5, with D unclear. V was trimmed by 0 bases and J by 3 bases, leaving 24 bases between them. Looked up from germline, CDR1 is MNHEY and CDR2 is SVGEGT. The CDR3 is 20 amino acids. The CDR3 coding sequence is TGTGCCAGCAGTTACTCGAAAGTTCTATTAGCGCGGAGAATCAATCAGCCCCAGCATTTT. This sequence encodes CASSYSKVLLARRINQPQHF.

V gene TRBV6-2 or TRBV6-3 combines with J gene TRBJ1-1; TRBD1 might be the D (5 bases). V was clipped by 0 bases and J by 1 base, with 9 bases between them. From germline, CDR1 is MNHEY and CDR2 SVGEGT. The CDR3 has 15 amino acids. CDR3 protein: CASSYSRDRNTEAFF. Written as DNA, the CDR3 is TGTGCCAGCAGTTACTCTCGGGACCGGAACACTGAAGCTTTCTTT.

There are a few counts of this clonotype. The chain is built from TRBV10-3 and TRBJ2-7; 8 positions agree with TRBD1. The CDR3 totals 15 residues. V trimming: 0 bases; J trimming: 3 bases; junction bases outside the gene matches: 4. The germline V gene has CDR1 ENHRY and CDR2 SYGVKD. The CDR3 is CAISESGTGVYEQYF. The CDR3 bases are TGTGCCATCAGTGAGTCCGGGACAGGAGTCTACGAGCAGTACTTC.

This sequence joins TRBV6-8 and TRBJ2-7, with TRBD1 identical over 7 bases. The CDR3 length is 13 residues. The V gene's germline CDR1 is MNHGY and CDR2 SAAAGT. The ends lost 5 bases at V and 7 bases at J; junction bases unmatched: 8. The CDR3 sequence is CASSPLGGTEQYF. The CDR3 bases are TGTGCCAGCAGTCCGTTAGGGGGCACGGAGCAGTACTTC.

The DNA for the CDR3 is TGTGCCAGCAAAACCTGGGCGGGACCCTATGGCTACACCTTC. This sequence encodes CASKTWAGPYGYTF. J is TRBJ1-2 and V is TRBV6-1; maybe TRBD1 (5 bases). Germline V gives CDR1 MNHNS, CDR2 SASEGT. With 7 bases removed from V and 4 bases from J, the gap between germline ends came to 16 bases. The CDR3 totals 14 residues.

This chain joins TRBV11-3 and TRBJ2-7, with a possible D match to TRBD2 (5 bases). Trimming removed 3 bases at V and 2 bases at J, with 11 bases between. CDR3 length: 14 amino acids. The germline V gene encodes CDR1 SGHNT and CDR2 YENEEA. DNA of the CDR3: TGTGCCAGCAGCTTGGGAGCAGTTCCCTACGAGCAGTACTTC. Translation gives CASSLGAVPYEQYF.

The chain couples TRBV27 to TRBJ1-1; D gene ambiguous. Germline V CDR1 and CDR2: MNHEY, SMNVEV (reference sequence). Between the trimmed V and J ends, which lost 5 bases and 4 bases, there was a span of 14 bases. There are 14 residues in the CDR3. CDR3 sequence (DNA): TGTGCCAGCAGTCGCCCATCGTCGGGCACTGAAGCTTTCTTT. Protein: CASSRPSSGTEAFF.

The genes are TRBV7-3 and TRBJ2-2; perhaps TRBD2 as D (5 bases). Per germline, CDR1 SGHTA and CDR2 FQGTGA. The CDR3 totals 12 residues. Trimming shortened V by 2 bases and J by 8 bases, and 6 bases separated the two germline ends. DNA for the CDR3: TGTGCCAGCAGCTTAGGGGAGGGGGAGCTGTTTTTT. Its translation is CASSLGEGELFF.

This clonotype has just a few counts. This chain joins TRBV27 and TRBJ2-7; D unclear. The CDR3 extends over 15 amino acids. The germline V gene encodes CDR1 MNHEY and CDR2 SMNVEV (reference sequence). V lost 0 bases to trimming and J lost 0 bases, with 9 bases between them. The CDR3 sequence: CASSLSPFSSYEQYF. CDR3 nucleotide sequence: TGTGCCAGCAGTTTATCGCCCTTTAGCTCCTACGAGCAGTACTTC.

This clonotype was detected many times. This rearrangement joins TRBV7-6 to TRBJ2-3; 7 nucleotides line up with TRBD1. The CDR3 loop spans 17 amino acids. V was pared by 5 bases and J by 3 bases, with 14 bases of the junction left unmatched. Germline CDR1 reads SGHVS; CDR2 reads FNYEAQ. The CDR3 DNA is TGTGCCAGCAGCGCATTATCCGACAGGGCCGATACAGATACGCAGTATTTT. Its protein is CASSALSDRADTDTQYF.

This clonotype showed up just a few times. V and J are TRBV7-8 and TRBJ1-5, with D maybe TRBD1 (6 bases). Trimming shortened V by 2 bases and J by 5 bases, and 19 bases separated the two germline ends. The CDR3 length is 17 residues. Germline CDR1 reads SGHVS; CDR2 reads FQNEAQ. This chain's CDR3 is CASSLQAGVRGDQPQHF. Here the CDR3 DNA reads TGTGCCAGCAGCTTACAGGCAGGGGTAAGGGGTGATCAGCCCCAGCATTTT. Using reference TRBV7-8 and TRBJ1-5 for the parts outside the CDR3, the full variable domain is GAGVSQSPRYKVAKRGQDVALRCDPISGHVSLFWYQQALGQGPEFLTYFQNEAQLDKSGLPSDRFFAERPEGSVSTLKIQRTQQEDSAVYLCASSLQAGVRGDQPQHFGDGTRLSIL.

A word on this clonotype: A much more abundant neighbour one base away suggests this may be a read error. V and J are TRBV4-3 and TRBJ2-2, with D hard to call. This CDR3 contains 13 residues. Germline V CDR1 and CDR2: LGHNA, YSLEER. CDR3 nucleotide sequence: TGCGCCCGCAGCCAAGCAATAACCGGGGAGCTGTTTTTT. Translated: CARSQAITGELFF.